This T cell receptor (beta chain) was found in a study of control samples from healthy donors and cancer patients (dated by TCRdb to the early 2020s). Libraries were prepared through the immunoSEQ multiplex PCR assay. TCRdb provides this immuneACCESS table in a form limited to in-frame rearrangements. Some clones are lacking; in checked studies, under half of them reflect an unresolved V gene, and why the rest are absent is not known. This sample lists roughly 100,000 clones; about 91% were detected once. About 2.5% of the sample is in the top ten clones. A remark on this clone: Its cognate antigen has yet to be identified. No base quality information exists; no much larger clone differs at one position.

The CDR3 runs 16 residues from the cysteine to the phenylalanine. Only CDR3 DNA is held: 48 bases, read in frame from base 1. Cut back by 1 base and 3 bases, the V and J ends lie 13 bases apart. Per the germline V gene, KGHDR is the CDR1 and SFDVKD is the CDR2. This receptor was identified in a woman aged 18-35 years in good health. Rearrangement joined TRBV24-1 to TRBJ2-3, and the D gene may be TRBD1, 5 bases matching. Input material: blood. The DNA sequence is given as TGTGCCACCAGTGATTTTAAGGGGCTGGGGACAGATACGCAGTATTTT. This is translated as CATSDFKGLGTDTQYF.